The T cell receptor (beta chain) described here comes from a study of shared clonotypes between healthy human individuals. Points from the study as a whole: Memory subsets generally showed lower estimated richness than naive subsets.

To note about this clone: Its antigen is unidentified.

CDR1 is SNHLY, CDR2 FYNNEI, per germline. Losses at the gene ends were 6 bases for V and 1 base for J; bases not matched to a gene: 5. This CDR3 is 16 amino acids long. Profiled with immunoSEQ multiplex PCR; TCRdb holds only in-frame clones, not every one. Among some 1,100,000 clones, more than 75% were seen once, and the ten largest hold under 0.6%. The V and J genes are TRBV2 and TRBJ2-6, with 8 bases aligning to TRBD1. The source material was memory CD4+ T cells from PBMCs. Sample subset: CD45RA-negative fraction. This receptor was obtained from a man aged 18-30 years in good health. Some clones in this sample may be carry-over from other donors' samples. As DNA, the CDR3 is TGTGCCAGCAGAGGGACAGGAGATTCTGGGGCCAACGTCCTGACTTTC. The encoded protein is CASRGTGDSGANVLTF.